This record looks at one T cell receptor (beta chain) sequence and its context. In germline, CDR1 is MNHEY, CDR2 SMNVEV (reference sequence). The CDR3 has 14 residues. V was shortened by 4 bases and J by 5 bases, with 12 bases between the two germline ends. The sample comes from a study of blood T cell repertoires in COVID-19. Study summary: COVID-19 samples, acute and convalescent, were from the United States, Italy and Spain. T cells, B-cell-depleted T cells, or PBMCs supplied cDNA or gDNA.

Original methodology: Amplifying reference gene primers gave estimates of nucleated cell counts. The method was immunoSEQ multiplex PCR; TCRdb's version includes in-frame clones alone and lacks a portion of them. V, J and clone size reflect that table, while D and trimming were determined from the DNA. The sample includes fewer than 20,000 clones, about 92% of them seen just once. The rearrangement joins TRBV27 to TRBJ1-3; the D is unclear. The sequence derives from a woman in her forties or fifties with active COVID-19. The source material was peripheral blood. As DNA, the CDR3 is TGTGCCAGCAGTTCCATAGGAGGAAGAAACACCATATATTTT. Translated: CASSSIGGRNTIYF.